The 25 T cell receptor beta chains below come from one sample, sequenced in a study of T cells in Graves' hyperthyroidism and ophthalmopathy (dated by TCRdb to about 2019). Receptors were amplified or captured by multiplex PCR. Sequencing took place on an Illumina HiSeq 2000. The TCR beta CDR3 regions were amplified from the RNA transcripts. For the first round of RT-PCR on the TCR CDR3, the HTBI primer set was used together with the Qiagen OneStep RT-PCR kit. The public reads were run again by TCRdb, first through fastp at Q25 and then through MiXCR, and only productive beta chains were kept. Each entry merges the rows of one CDR3 protein and shows their most common DNA and genes. The sample profile shows about 110,000 distinct CDR3 sequences; 16% of them were found once. The leading ten clones occupy roughly 40% of the sample. Material: blood. These receptors originate from a woman between 45 and 60 years old with Graves' hyperthyroidism.

The chain carries TRBV12-3 or TRBV12-4 and TRBJ1-2; TRBD1 aligns across 7 bases. The CDR3 length is 15 residues. V lost 6 bases and J lost 2; bases outside the gene matches: 9. Here the CDR3 DNA reads TGTGCCAGCAGCCTGCCGAAACAGGGGAACTATGGCTACACCTTC. It is translated as CASSLPKQGNYGYTF.

This clonotype was seen a handful of times. The chain is built from TRBV4-1 and TRBJ2-5; D remains unclear. The germline V gene encodes CDR1 MGHRA and CDR2 YSYEKL. CDR3 length: 14 residues. V lost 6 bases, J lost 4 bases, and 15 bases lay in between. The CDR3 here is CASRPTEARETQYF. The CDR3 DNA reads TGCGCCAGCAGGCCAACAGAAGCGCGAGAGACCCAGTACTTC.

Only a few counts were recorded for this clonotype. V gene TRBV7-9 combines with J gene TRBJ2-7; unclear D gene. CDR1 and CDR2 from the germline V gene are SEHNR and FQNEAQ (reference sequence). V dropped 2 bases and J dropped 5 bases, with 7 bases sitting between them. The CDR3 is 12 residues long. The CDR3 loop is CASSLFYDEQYF. In DNA form, the CDR3 reads TGTGCCAGCAGCTTATTCTATGACGAGCAGTACTTC.

The rearrangement links TRBV20-1 to TRBJ2-7; possibly TRBD1 for D (6 bases). Germline V CDR1 and CDR2: DFQATT, SNEGSKA (reference sequence). The ends were cut back, 3 bases at V and 1 base at J, with 13 bases in the middle. The CDR3 runs to 14 residues. The CDR3: CSASYRAGSYEQYF. The CDR3 coding sequence is TGCAGTGCTAGCTACAGGGCAGGGTCCTACGAGCAGTACTTC.

The table lists this clonotype with many counts. The V call is TRBV29-1, the J call TRBJ2-5; TRBD1 is a possible D gene (5 bases). Trimming took off 3 bases at V and 1 base at J, with 15 bases between the two ends. The CDR3 runs to 15 residues. The germline CDR1 and CDR2 sequences are SQVTM and ANQGSEA. The CDR3 loop is CSVDPTAGPQETQYF. The CDR3 nucleotides read TGCAGCGTTGACCCAACCGCAGGGCCCCAAGAGACCCAGTACTTC.

This clonotype occurred many times. The CDR3 is CSASPGTMDYNEQFF. The CDR3 DNA is TGCAGTGCTAGTCCGGGGACCATGGATTACAATGAGCAGTTCTTC. The gene calls are TRBV20-1 and TRBJ2-1; D is tentatively TRBD1 or TRBD2 (5 bases each). CDR1 and CDR2 from the germline V gene are DFQATT and SNEGSKA (reference sequence). The ends were cut back, 3 bases at V and 4 bases at J, with 16 bases in the middle. The CDR3 totals 15 residues.

This clonotype has ten or more counts. J is TRBJ2-6 and V is TRBV6-1, with D tentatively TRBD2 (5 bases). This CDR3 contains 16 residues. The germline V gene has CDR1 MNHNS and CDR2 SASEGT. V gave up 3 bases and J gave up 0 bases, with 9 bases separating them. This CDR3 reads CASSERVSSGANVLTF. CDR3 coding DNA: TGTGCCAGCAGTGAGAGGGTCTCCTCTGGGGCCAACGTCCTGACTTTC.

This clonotype appeared once. The chain employs TRBV20-1 and TRBJ2-1, with TRBD1 matching 8 bases. Germline V gene lookup returns CDR1 DFQATT and CDR2 SNEGSKA (reference sequence). The CDR3 loop spans 14 amino acids. The ends lost 3 bases at V and 5 bases at J; junction bases unmatched: 6. This CDR3 is CSASIGQGNNEQFF. In DNA form, the CDR3 reads TGCAGTGCTAGTATAGGACAGGGTAACAATGAGCAGTTCTTC.

The chain links TRBV11-2 to TRBJ2-7, with 8 bases identical to TRBD2. Germline V CDR1 and CDR2: SGHAT, FQNNGV. The CDR3 runs 15 residues. Losses at the gene ends were 1 base for V and 3 bases for J; bases not matched to a gene: 5. This chain's CDR3 is CASSLGWRGDYEQYF. The CDR3 DNA sequence: TGTGCCAGCAGCTTAGGTTGGCGGGGGGACTACGAGCAGTACTTC.

The sample holds many counts of this clonotype. The V gene is TRBV6-5, the J gene TRBJ1-6; the match to TRBD1 covers 7 bases. The CDR3 is made up of 14 amino acids. Looked up from germline, CDR1 is MNHEY and CDR2 is SVGAGI. Trimming removed 2 bases from V and 10 bases from J; junction bases left unmatched: 5. The CDR3 sequence is CASSYDRVRSPLHF. CDR3 in DNA: TGTGCCAGCAGTTACGACAGGGTCCGGTCACCCCTCCACTTT.

In its sample, this clonotype was seen many times. The gene calls are TRBV7-8 and TRBJ1-4; D uncertain. The germline V gene has CDR1 SGHVS and CDR2 FQNEAQ. The CDR3 is 15 residues long. V dropped 3 bases and J dropped 0 bases, with 8 bases sitting between them. The CDR3 protein is CASSLTEATNEKLFF. CDR3 DNA sequence: TGTGCCAGCAGCTTGACGGAAGCAACTAATGAAAAACTGTTTTTT.

This clonotype was recorded many times. The V gene is TRBV11-2, the J gene TRBJ2-5, with a weak D call TRBD2 (6 bases). Germline V gives CDR1 SGHAT, CDR2 FQNNGV. Trimming removed 3 bases from V and 5 bases from J, with 16 bases in between. The CDR3 has 15 residues. DNA for the CDR3: TGTGCCAGCAGCTTTTTGCTTGTCGGGAGTGAGACCCAGTACTTC. It specifies CASSFLLVGSETQYF. The full variable domain, in which reference TRBV11-2 and TRBJ2-5 provide the parts outside the CDR3, is EAGVAQSPRYKIIEKRQSVAFWCNPISGHATLYWYQQILGQGPKLLIQFQNNGVVDDSQLPKDRFSAERLKGVDSTLKIQPAKLEDSAVYLCASSFLLVGSETQYFGPGTRLLVL.

Many counts were recorded for this clonotype. V is TRBV10-3 and J is TRBJ2-2, with D possibly matching TRBD2 (6 bases). Germline V gives CDR1 ENHRY, CDR2 SYGVKD. Trimming removed 6 bases from V and 7 bases from J, with 18 bases in between. The CDR3 has 15 amino acids. In nucleotides, the CDR3 is TGTGCCATCAGGGGGGGACTGGTGGACGGCGGGGAGCTGTTTTTT. Its translation is CAIRGGLVDGGELFF.

This clonotype has just a few counts. One base away lies a much larger clone, so this may be a sequencing read error. The missing conserved phenylalanine or tryptophan at the end of this CDR3 makes a read error likely. This rearrangement joins TRBV20-1 to TRBJ1-5; D call uncertain. Germline assignment: CDR1 DFQATT and CDR2 SNEGSKA (reference sequence). Trimming pared 5 bases from V and 4 bases from J, leaving 6 bases between. The CDR3 sequence is 11 residues long. CDR3 DNA sequence: TGCAGTGCTGGTGAGAATCAGCCCCAGCATTCT. It specifies CSAGENQPQHS.

This clonotype was found many times. The chain is built from TRBV28 and TRBJ1-4, with TRBD1 matching 8 bases. The CDR3 length is 17 residues. V lost 6 bases, J lost 0 bases, and 9 bases stayed unmatched. Germline V gives CDR1 MDHEN, CDR2 SYDVKM. The CDR3 bases are TGTGCCAGCAGGGGACAGGCCGATCCTGCAACTAATGAAAAACTGTTTTTT. It specifies CASRGQADPATNEKLFF.

The chain employs TRBV5-1 and TRBJ2-2; D unresolved. Germline CDR1 and CDR2: SGHRS and YFSETQ. The CDR3 covers 14 residues. Trimming cost V 4 bases and J 0 bases, with 7 bases left between them. Here the CDR3 DNA reads TGCGCCAGCAGCAACCCTTCGAACACCGGGGAGCTGTTTTTT. Amino acids: CASSNPSNTGELFF.

This clonotype has a count of ten or more. This rearrangement joins TRBV4-2 to TRBJ2-3, with D unclear. Germline V CDR1 and CDR2: LGHNA, YNFKEQ. V was cut by 0 bases and J by 3 bases, with 16 bases left in between. The length of the CDR3 is 17 residues. The CDR3: CASSQDFVGAITDTQYF. The CDR3 nucleotides are TGTGCCAGCAGCCAAGATTTTGTTGGCGCGATTACAGATACGCAGTATTTT.

This clonotype was detected many times. The chain recombines TRBV5-6 with TRBJ2-1, with unresolved D. V was clipped by 0 bases and J by 2 bases, with 6 bases between them. This CDR3 is built from 14 residues. Germline values: CDR1 SGHDT, CDR2 YYEEEE. CDR3 coding DNA: TGTGCCAGCAGCTTGGGAACAACCTACAATGAGCAGTTCTTC. Translated, it gives CASSLGTTYNEQFF.

This clonotype was picked up one time. V usage is TRBV6-1 and J usage is TRBJ1-2, with a possible D match to TRBD1 (6 bases). CDR3 length: 12 amino acids. The germline gives CDR1 MNHNS, CDR2 SASEGT. The V gene lost 6 bases and the J gene lost 4 bases, with 9 bases spanning the gap. CDR3 coding DNA: TGTGCCAGCAGGGACAGTCTCTATGGCTACACCTTC. This translates into CASRDSLYGYTF.

The sample holds many counts of this clonotype. The chain recombines TRBV9 with TRBJ2-5, with 7 bases fitting TRBD1. This CDR3 comprises 14 residues. After removal of 3 bases from V and 0 bases from J, the junction contained 2 bases not matched to a gene. Looked up from germline, CDR1 is SGDLS and CDR2 is YYNGEE. The CDR3 DNA reads as TGTGCCAGCAGCGGGGACAGAGACCAAGAGACCCAGTACTTC. Translated: CASSGDRDQETQYF.

This chain connects TRBV20-1 to TRBJ2-1; TRBD2 matches at 14 bases. The V segment lost 6 bases and the J segment 7 bases; nucleotides outside the gene matches: 11. CDR1 and CDR2 from the germline V gene are DFQATT and SNEGSKA (reference sequence). The CDR3 has 16 residues. The CDR3: CSAELTGTSGGNEQFF. The CDR3 DNA reads TGCAGTGCAGAACTGACCGGGACTAGCGGGGGAAATGAGCAGTTCTTC.

This clonotype occurred many times. The chain recombines TRBV6-5 with TRBJ2-6; no clear D. Germline values: CDR1 MNHEY, CDR2 SVGAGI. There are 14 residues in the CDR3. V lost 2 bases and J 4 bases, leaving 6 bases between the germline ends. This CDR3 reads CASSYGSGANVLTF. CDR3 DNA: TGTGCCAGCAGTTACGGGTCGGGGGCCAACGTCCTGACTTTC.

The chain links TRBV5-1 to TRBJ2-2; D is perhaps TRBD1 (5 bases). The CDR3 runs to 17 residues. CDR1 SGHRS and CDR2 YFSETQ come from the germline V gene. Trimming pared 1 base from V and 0 bases from J, leaving 13 bases between. Written as DNA, the CDR3 is TGCGCCAGCAGCTTGATGGGAAGGGGCCCGAACACCGGGGAGCTGTTTTTT. Amino acids: CASSLMGRGPNTGELFF.

This clonotype was counted at least ten times. This chain links TRBV7-2 with TRBJ2-1; 9 bases match TRBD2. The CDR3 consists of 14 residues. Trimming cost V 3 bases and J 8 bases; bases outside gene matches: 5. Per the germline V gene, CDR1 is SGHTA and CDR2 is FQGNSA. The CDR3 region has the DNA TGTGCCAGCAGCTTCCCGGGACTAGCTGATGAGCAGTTCTTC. Translated, it gives CASSFPGLADEQFF.

At least ten counts were recorded for this clonotype. This chain connects TRBV7-8 to TRBJ2-7, with no clear D. From germline, CDR1 is SGHVS and CDR2 FQNEAQ. V lost 1 base to trimming and J lost 9 bases, with 10 bases between them. CDR3 length equals 12 residues. The CDR3 is CASSLDPGMQYV. CDR3 in DNA: TGTGCCAGCAGCTTAGACCCAGGAATGCAGTACGTC.